A single sample is the source of the 16 T cell receptor beta chains below, sequenced in a study of T cell repertoires in cytomegalovirus infection. TCRdb ran MiXCR on the reads and lists one entry per CDR3 protein. This sample yields fewer than 550,000 distinct CDR3 sequences, of which approximately 15% are seen a single time; roughly 25% belongs to the top ten. Material: CD8+ T cells from PBMCs. These receptors all come from a human donor in good health (CMV status not recorded). Some clones in this sample may be carry-over from other donors' samples.

The V call is TRBV19, the J call TRBJ1-1; D is uncertain. The germline gives CDR1 LNHDA, CDR2 SQIVND (reference sequence). This CDR3 spans 14 amino acids. V lost 2 bases and J 0 bases, leaving 7 bases between the germline ends. CDR3 protein: CASSISSVNTEAFF. DNA for the CDR3: TGTGCCAGTAGTATATCGTCGGTGAACACTGAAGCTTTCTTT.

The table lists this clonotype with many counts. The V and J genes are TRBV7-8 and TRBJ2-5, with TRBD2 matching over 10 bases. Germline CDR1 is SGHVS and CDR2 is FQNEAQ. V gave up 4 bases and J gave up 1 base; unmatched junction bases: 15. The CDR3 runs 19 residues. CDR3 in amino acids: CASSSRVPASGGLQETQYF. Here the CDR3 DNA reads TGTGCCAGCAGCTCAAGAGTTCCGGCTAGCGGGGGCCTCCAAGAGACCCAGTACTTC.

This clonotype showed up many times. The chain links TRBV11-2 to TRBJ2-2; D may be TRBD2 (5 bases). Germline lookup yields CDR1 SGHAT and CDR2 FQNNGV. The V gene lost 8 bases and the J gene lost 5 bases, with 9 bases spanning the gap. This CDR3 region has 12 residues. Here the CDR3 reads CASGGWTGELFF. Here the CDR3 DNA reads TGTGCCAGCGGAGGTTGGACCGGGGAGCTGTTTTTT.

This clonotype has a handful of counts. The V gene is TRBV20-1, the J gene TRBJ2-7, with 10 bases that match TRBD2. The germline V gene has CDR1 DFQATT and CDR2 SNEGSKA (reference sequence). This CDR3 contains 16 residues. The V and J ends lost 2 bases and 3 bases, in that order; junction bases with no gene match: 10. The CDR3 is CSARRSSGSYLYEQYF. As DNA, the CDR3 is TGCAGTGCTAGACGCTCTAGCGGGAGTTACCTCTACGAGCAGTACTTC.

This clonotype was detected many times. V usage is TRBV15 and J usage is TRBJ2-2; D ambiguous. Trimming cost V 0 bases and J 0 bases, with 5 bases left between them. Looked up from germline, CDR1 is LNHNV and CDR2 is YYDKDF (reference sequence). CDR3 length: 15 residues. The CDR3 loop is CATSRDRANTGELFF. The CDR3 bases are TGTGCCACCAGCAGAGATAGAGCGAACACCGGGGAGCTGTTTTTT.

This clonotype was counted a few times. The gene calls are TRBV15 and TRBJ2-3; a possible D gene is TRBD1 (8 bases). The V gene lost 8 bases and the J gene lost 7 bases, with 22 bases spanning the gap. The CDR3 is 15 residues long. Germline V gene sequence: CDR1 LNHNV, CDR2 YYDKDF (reference sequence). CDR3 sequence (DNA): TGTGCCACCCGGGAGGTGGGACAGGCAGAATATACGCAGTATTTT. Protein product: CATREVGQAEYTQYF. Filled out from reference TRBV15 and TRBJ2-3, the complete variable domain reads DAMVIQNPRYQVTQFGKPVTLSCSQTLNHNVMYWYQQKSSQAPKLLFHYYDKDFNNEADTPDNFQSRRPNTSFCFLDIRSPGLGDTAMYLCATREVGQAEYTQYFGPGTRLTVL.

A note on this clonotype: Compared with germline, one end of the junction differs, possibly owing to a read error. The chain employs TRBV7-3 and TRBJ2-2; possible D gene TRBD2, 5 bases. Germline assignment: CDR1 SGHTA and CDR2 FQGTGA. The CDR3 has 13 amino acids. The CDR3 DNA follows: TGTGACAGCAGCCCACTAGGGACCGGGGAGCTGTTTTTT. Protein: CDSSPLGTGELFF.

The V and J genes are TRBV27 and TRBJ2-1; 11 bases match TRBD2. The ends lost 5 bases at V and 8 bases at J; junction bases unmatched: 8. This CDR3 spans 15 amino acids. Germline V gene data show CDR1 as MNHEY and CDR2 as SMNVEV (reference sequence). The CDR3 DNA sequence: TGTGCCAGCAGTACGTTAGCGGGAGGGCCCGATGAGCAGTTCTTC. Protein sequence: CASSTLAGGPDEQFF.

In its sample, this clonotype was seen many times. The CDR3 DNA reads as TGTGCCAGCAGTCCACCGCGGGGTAGCGGGGCCTTTCAGTACTTC. Translated, it gives CASSPPRGSGAFQYF. The chain combines TRBV7-9 with TRBJ2-4; 8 nucleotides agree with TRBD2. With V trimmed by 6 bases and J by 11 bases, 15 bases remained unmatched. Per the germline V gene, CDR1 is SEHNR and CDR2 is FQNEAQ (reference sequence). This CDR3 spans 15 amino acids.

The chain couples TRBV27 to TRBJ2-5; possibly TRBD1 or TRBD2 for D (5 bases each). The CDR3 consists of 18 residues. Trimming left V 1 base short and J 1 base short, with 19 bases between. CDR1 is MNHEY, CDR2 SMNVEV, per germline (reference sequence). CDR3 nucleotide sequence: TGTGCCAGCAGTTTATTTATGGGGACCCTAGACGGCCAAGAGACCCAGTACTTC. Its protein is CASSLFMGTLDGQETQYF.

The chain carries TRBV27 and TRBJ1-1; perhaps TRBD1 as D (6 bases). Per germline, CDR1 MNHEY and CDR2 SMNVEV (reference sequence). CDR3 length equals 15 residues. V lost 6 bases and J 5 bases, leaving 19 bases between the germline ends. The CDR3 DNA reads TGTGCCAGCAGACACCCATGGACAGATGGAACTGAAGCTTTCTTT. The encoded protein is CASRHPWTDGTEAFF.

This clonotype was seen ten or more times. The V call is TRBV6-1, the J call TRBJ1-1; D remains unclear. Trimming cost V 6 bases and J 4 bases, with 12 bases left between them. The CDR3 length is 13 residues. Germline V gene lookup returns CDR1 MNHNS and CDR2 SASEGT. DNA for the CDR3: TGTGCCAGCAGGTCTAATCTGGGCACTGAAGCTTTCTTT. Protein: CASRSNLGTEAFF.

V and J are TRBV4-1 and TRBJ2-1; 11 bases match TRBD2. J lost 10 bases, V lost 1 base, and 18 bases had no gene match. The CDR3 totals 19 residues. Germline-derived CDR1 and CDR2 are MGHRA and YSYEKL. The CDR3 DNA is TGCGCCAGCAGCCAAGGTAGAAAAGTACTAGCGGGGGTCACGCGGGAGCAGTTCTTC. Translation gives CASSQGRKVLAGVTREQFF.

This clonotype was seen repeatedly, ten times or more. The chain couples TRBV7-9 to TRBJ2-5; 12 nucleotides agree with TRBD2. Germline V gives CDR1 SEHNR, CDR2 FQNEAQ (reference sequence). V was clipped by 3 bases and J by 1 base; unmatched bases: 3. This CDR3 spans 16 amino acids. The CDR3 nucleotides read TGTGCCAGCAGCTTGGAACTAGCGGGGGGCCAAGAGACCCAGTACTTC. This encodes CASSLELAGGQETQYF.

This clonotype has a handful of counts. This sequence joins TRBV6-5 and TRBJ1-1, with D possibly being TRBD1 (5 bases). The CDR3 runs to 12 residues. Trimming shortened V by 5 bases and J by 7 bases, and 11 bases separated the two germline ends. CDR1 and CDR2 from the germline V gene are MNHEY and SVGAGI. CDR3 DNA sequence: TGTGCCAGCAGTACTGATGGGGGTGAAGCTTTCTTT. This translates into CASSTDGGEAFF.

This clonotype was counted a few times. The chain carries TRBV27 and TRBJ2-1, with TRBD2 matching over 8 bases. The J segment lost 5 bases and the V segment lost 3 bases, leaving 6 bases of the junction unmatched. The CDR3 is 15 residues long. CDR1 is MNHEY and CDR2 is SMNVEV in the germline V gene (reference sequence). CDR3 residues: CASSFELAANNEQFF. CDR3 nucleotide sequence: TGTGCCAGCAGTTTTGAACTAGCGGCCAACAATGAGCAGTTCTTC.